These 31 T cell receptor beta chains were sequenced from one sample in a study of cytomegalovirus exposure and HLA in healthy donors. The PCR made use of 60 Vbeta and 13 Jbeta primers. The protocol was immunoSEQ multiplex PCR, while the TCRdb copy is restricted to in-frame clones and leaves out a portion. The top ten clones hold more than 2% of a sample with 150,000 to 200,000 clones, approximately 80% of them seen once. Input material: PBMCs. Receptors were obtained from a man aged 60 to 69 in good health and CMV-seronegative.

This clone occurred a few times. One end of the junction fails to match germline, which may point to a read error. The V gene is TRBV6-5, the J gene TRBJ2-7; 10 bases line up with TRBD1. This CDR3 has 14 residues. Germline CDR1 and CDR2: MNHEY and SVGAGI. The CDR3 nucleotides read TGTGCCAGCAGTGCGACAGGGGGCTCCCACGAGCAGTACTTC. This sequence encodes CASSATGGSHEQYF.

V is TRBV7-2 and J is TRBJ2-7; TRBD1 agrees at 7 bases. V shed 1 base, J shed 1 base, and the junction held 7 bases outside the gene matches. Germline V gives CDR1 SGHTA, CDR2 FQGNSA. The CDR3 extends over 16 amino acids. The CDR3 here is CASSLDGTERSYEQYF. The CDR3 DNA follows: TGTGCCAGCAGCTTAGACGGGACAGAACGGTCCTACGAGCAGTACTTC. Supplemented by reference TRBV7-2 and TRBJ2-7, the full variable domain reads GAGVSQSPSNKVTEKGKDVELRCDPISGHTALYWYRQSLGQGLEFLIYFQGNSAPDKSGLPSDRFSAERTGGSVSTLTIQRTQQEDSAVYLCASSLDGTERSYEQYFGPGTRLTVT.

The J gene is TRBJ1-1, the V gene TRBV7-9; perhaps TRBD1 as D (5 bases). Germline CDR1 SEHNR, CDR2 FQNEAQ (reference sequence). The length of the CDR3 is 13 residues. Trimming stripped 5 bases from V and 7 bases from J, with 14 bases between. CDR3: CASSRDSGIEAFF. CDR3 DNA sequence: TGTGCCAGCAGCCGTGACAGTGGAATTGAAGCTTTCTTT.

The chain employs TRBV7-2 and TRBJ2-7; D is ambiguous. The CDR3 spans 12 residues. Germline V CDR1 and CDR2: SGHTA, FQGNSA. V shed 5 bases and J shed 6 bases, with 11 bases lying between them. The CDR3 protein is CASSRTPVEQYF. CDR3 nucleotide sequence: TGTGCCAGCAGCCGTACACCAGTCGAGCAGTACTTC.

This clone was detected only once. V is TRBV5-1 and J is TRBJ2-1, with 10 bases lining up with TRBD2. Germline CDR1 and CDR2: SGHRS and YFSETQ. CDR3 length: 19 residues. V lost 0 bases, J lost 8 bases, and 17 bases stayed unmatched. In DNA form, the CDR3 reads TGCGCCAGCAGCTTGGTTATTAGCGGGGGGAGGGCCGGCGGATATGAGCAGTTCTTC. Its protein product is CASSLVISGGRAGGYEQFF. Based on the CDR3 plus reference TRBV5-1 and TRBJ2-1, the full variable domain is KAGVTQTPRYLIKTRGQQVTLSCSPISGHRSVSWYQQTPGQGLQFLFEYFSETQRNKGNFPGRFSGRQFSNSRSEMNVSTLELGDSALYLCASSLVISGGRAGGYEQFFGPGTRLTVL.

The V and J genes are TRBV29-1 and TRBJ2-7; 7 positions agree with TRBD1. The CDR3 covers 13 residues. With V trimmed by 3 bases and J by 2 bases, 4 bases remained unmatched. Germline lookup yields CDR1 SQVTM and CDR2 ANQGSEA. CDR3 in amino acids: CSVDGDSPYEQYF. CDR3 nucleotides: TGCAGCGTTGATGGGGACAGCCCCTACGAGCAGTACTTC.

A few counts support this clone. The rearrangement uses TRBV5-1 and TRBJ1-2, with D uncertain. Germline V lookup: CDR1 SGHRS, CDR2 YFSETQ. This CDR3 contains 12 residues. The ends were cut back, 1 base at V and 9 bases at J, with 10 bases in the middle. The CDR3 region is CASSLIGESYTF. CDR3 bases: TGCGCCAGCAGCTTGATCGGGGAAAGCTACACCTTC.

The gene calls are TRBV5-5 and TRBJ2-5; 7 bases fit TRBD1. The assigned J gene may be wrong: the sequence end matches TRBJ2-7 better. The CDR3 extends over 16 amino acids. Germline lookup yields CDR1 SGHKS and CDR2 YYEKEE (reference sequence). CDR3 sequence (DNA): TGTGCCAGCAGCTTTCACAGGGGAGCAAACTCCTACGAGCAGTACTTC. Translated: CASSFHRGANSYEQYF.

The chain combines TRBV19 with TRBJ2-5; D is unclear. V lost 6 bases and J lost 5, with 19 bases in between. The CDR3 runs to 15 residues. CDR1 LNHDA and CDR2 SQIVND come from the germline V gene (reference sequence). The chain's CDR3 is CASSGLDASIETQYF. CDR3 in DNA: TGTGCCAGTAGCGGCCTAGATGCCTCTATCGAGACCCAGTACTTC. Full variable domain (outside the CDR3, taken from reference TRBV19 and TRBJ2-5): DGGITQSPKYLFRKEGQNVTLSCEQNLNHDAMYWYRQDPGQGLRLIYYSQIVNDFQKGDIAEGYSVSREKKESFPLTVTSAQKNPTAFYLCASSGLDASIETQYFGPGTRLLVL.

V is TRBV7-9 and J is TRBJ2-5, with D tentatively TRBD2 (5 bases). The J call may be faulty, since TRBJ2-7 better matches the DNA end. The CDR3 is 15 residues long. CDR1 and CDR2 (germline): SEHNR, FQNEAQ (reference sequence). The CDR3 is CASSAEAGGDYEQYF. DNA for the CDR3: TGTGCCAGCAGCGCGGAGGCTGGCGGTGACTACGAGCAGTACTTC.

This chain uses TRBV28 with TRBJ1-1, with TRBD1 matching over 9 bases. The CDR3 runs to 14 residues. Germline V gene data show CDR1 as MDHEN and CDR2 as SYDVKM. The ends lost 6 bases at V and 5 bases at J; junction bases unmatched: 7. The CDR3 is CASSWGQGGTEAFF. DNA of the CDR3: TGTGCCAGCAGCTGGGGACAGGGAGGTACTGAAGCTTTCTTT.

The chain links TRBV9 to TRBJ2-2; 8 bases agree with TRBD2. The germline CDR1 and CDR2 sequences are SGDLS and YYNGEE. V shed 0 bases and J 2 bases; nucleotides not matched to a gene: 3. This CDR3 has 16 residues. CDR3 protein: CASSVALADNTGELFF. CDR3 in DNA: TGTGCCAGCAGCGTAGCACTAGCGGATAACACCGGGGAGCTGTTTTTT.

On this clone: Different DNA sequences within this sample yield the same CDR3. The rearrangement uses TRBV9 and TRBJ2-3; TRBD2 matches 10 bases. Germline CDR1 and CDR2: SGDLS and YYNGEE. The CDR3 totals 16 residues. The ends lost 0 bases at V and 2 bases at J; junction bases unmatched: 3. The CDR3 region has the DNA TGTGCCAGCAGCGTAGGGCTAGCGGGAGCCACAGATACGCAGTATTTT. Residues: CASSVGLAGATDTQYF.

The rearrangement links TRBV10-3 to TRBJ2-7; possibly TRBD1 for D (6 bases). Germline V gene data show CDR1 as ENHRY and CDR2 as SYGVKD. Trimming took off 5 bases at V and 4 bases at J, with 12 bases between the two ends. The CDR3 sequence is 13 residues long. CDR3 nucleotides: TGTGCCATCAGTTCCGGGACATCGTACGAGCAGTACTTC. It yields the protein CAISSGTSYEQYF.

The chain combines TRBV28 with TRBJ2-3; D possibly corresponds to TRBD2 (6 bases). The CDR3 is 16 amino acids. Germline V CDR1 and CDR2: MDHEN, SYDVKM. Trimming removed 6 bases at V and 3 bases at J, with 19 bases between. The CDR3 sequence is CASSPVGSMVTDTQYF. The CDR3 DNA reads TGTGCCAGCAGCCCTGTCGGGAGTATGGTGACAGATACGCAGTATTTT.

This clone was seen a single time. This chain uses TRBV7-6 with TRBJ2-7; maybe TRBD1 (5 bases). The length of the CDR3 is 13 residues. Trimming took off 2 bases at V and 3 bases at J, with 8 bases between the two ends. In germline, CDR1 is SGHVS, CDR2 FNYEAQ. The DNA of the CDR3 is TGTGCCAGCAGCTTACCTGACAGCTACGAGCAGTACTTC. This codes for CASSLPDSYEQYF.

The rearrangement joins TRBV9 to TRBJ1-3; D might be TRBD1 (5 bases). V was pared by 3 bases and J by 3 bases, with 13 bases between. Germline V gene lookup returns CDR1 SGDLS and CDR2 YYNGEE. The CDR3 consists of 15 residues. In DNA form, the CDR3 reads TGTGCCAGCAGCGCCGACTCGGGACTTGGAAACACCATATATTTT. Translating gives CASSADSGLGNTIYF.

This rearrangement joins TRBV27 to TRBJ2-3; perhaps TRBD1 as D (6 bases). Germline CDR1 is MNHEY and CDR2 is SMNVEV (reference sequence). V was shortened by 6 bases and J by 7 bases, with 11 bases between the two germline ends. The CDR3 is 12 amino acids. CDR3 DNA: TGTGCCAGCAGGACTACAGGGTATACGCAGTATTTT. Amino acid sequence: CASRTTGYTQYF.

The chain employs TRBV2 and TRBJ1-2, with TRBD1 as a possible D gene (5 bases). Trimming removed 4 bases at V and 4 bases at J, with 13 bases between. This CDR3 has 14 residues. Germline CDR1 and CDR2: SNHLY and FYNNEI. Here the CDR3 reads CASSAQGGGYGYTF. DNA for the CDR3: TGTGCCAGCAGTGCCCAGGGCGGGGGCTATGGCTACACCTTC.

This clone was observed once. The chain recombines TRBV28 with TRBJ2-7, with TRBD1 identical over 9 bases. CDR3 size: 17 residues. V shed 8 bases, J shed 2 bases, and the junction held 16 bases outside the gene matches. Germline lookup yields CDR1 MDHEN and CDR2 SYDVKM. The CDR3 sequence is CASSKVGGQGSPYEQYF. The CDR3 DNA reads TGTGCCAGCTCTAAGGTGGGGGGACAGGGTAGCCCCTACGAGCAGTACTTC. The complete variable domain, with remaining parts taken from reference TRBV28 and TRBJ2-7, reads DVKVTQSSRYLVKRTGEKVFLECVQDMDHENMFWYRQDPGLGLRLIYFSYDVKMKEKGDIPEGYSVSREKKERFSLILESASTNQTSMYLCASSKVGGQGSPYEQYFGPGTRLTVT.

The chain employs TRBV2 and TRBJ1-2; 8 bases fit TRBD1. This CDR3 comprises 17 residues. Germline lookup yields CDR1 SNHLY and CDR2 FYNNEI. With 5 bases clipped from V and 5 bases from J, the junction kept 16 bases outside the gene matches. The CDR3 sequence: CASSQDRAGGGLYGYTF. CDR3 in DNA: TGTGCCAGCAGTCAGGACCGGGCAGGGGGCGGGCTATATGGCTACACCTTC.

The chain has TRBV9 and TRBJ1-3, with 10 positions matching TRBD1. Trimming removed 0 bases from V and 2 bases from J; junction bases left unmatched: 2. The CDR3 has 16 amino acids. Germline CDR1 SGDLS, CDR2 YYNGEE. The CDR3 spells CASSVGGTGAGNTIYF. The CDR3 DNA reads as TGTGCCAGCAGCGTAGGCGGGACAGGGGCTGGAAACACCATATATTTT. The complete variable domain, with remaining parts taken from reference TRBV9 and TRBJ1-3, reads DSGVTQTPKHLITATGQRVTLRCSPRSGDLSVYWYQQSLDQGLQFLIQYYNGEERAKGNILERFSAQQFPDLHSELNLSSLELGDSALYFCASSVGGTGAGNTIYFGEGSWLTVV.

This clone was counted between two and nine times. This chain uses TRBV25-1 with TRBJ2-5; possibly TRBD1 for D (6 bases). The CDR3 has 13 amino acids. Trimming shortened V by 10 bases and J by 6 bases, and 18 bases separated the two germline ends. Germline CDR1 and CDR2: MGHDK and SYGVNS. The CDR3 sequence: CANTGMVVKTQYF. The CDR3 DNA reads as TGTGCCAACACAGGGATGGTGGTGAAGACCCAGTACTTC.

The genes are TRBV2 and TRBJ2-3, with 11 bases matching TRBD2. V trimming: 6 bases; J trimming: 5 bases; junction bases outside the gene matches: 7. CDR3 length: 15 amino acids. Germline-derived CDR1 and CDR2 are SNHLY and FYNNEI. The CDR3 sequence: CASRLLAGAVDTQYF. The CDR3 DNA follows: TGTGCCAGCAGATTACTAGCGGGGGCCGTAGATACGCAGTATTTT.

The J gene is TRBJ1-3, the V gene TRBV7-9; 7 bases map to TRBD1. Germline lookup yields CDR1 SEHNR and CDR2 FQNEAQ (reference sequence). The CDR3 is 14 amino acids. The V segment lost 6 bases and the J segment 5 bases; nucleotides outside the gene matches: 7. The DNA of the CDR3 is TGTGCCAGCAGTCAAGACAGGGCAAGAAACACCATATATTTT. It is translated as CASSQDRARNTIYF.

This rearrangement joins TRBV27 to TRBJ2-3; the match to TRBD2 covers 7 bases. The germline gives CDR1 MNHEY, CDR2 SMNVEV (reference sequence). The CDR3 runs to 14 residues. V lost 1 base to trimming and J lost 10 bases; unmatched junction nucleotides: 8. Here the CDR3 DNA reads TGTGCCAGCAGTTTATGGACTAGTCAAAAAGCGCAGTATTTT. This translates into CASSLWTSQKAQYF.

The chain combines TRBV6-1 with TRBJ2-3; 14 bases fit TRBD2. With V trimmed by 4 bases and J by 1 base, 4 bases remained unmatched. The CDR3 consists of 17 residues. Germline lookup yields CDR1 MNHNS and CDR2 SASEGT. CDR3 DNA: TGTGCCAGCAGTGGACTAGCGGGAGGGCCCGGCACAGATACGCAGTATTTT. Amino acid sequence: CASSGLAGGPGTDTQYF.

In the case of this clone: One end of the junction fails to match germline, which may point to a read error. The chain recombines TRBV30 with TRBJ1-2, with D possibly TRBD1 on 5 matching bases. Per the germline V gene, CDR1 is GTSNPN and CDR2 is SVGIG (reference sequence). The CDR3 has 16 residues. The CDR3 DNA reads TGTGCCTGGAGCTTGGGGGAGAGCTACCGGGGGAATGGCTACCCCTTC. This sequence encodes CAWSLGESYRGNGYPF.

Notes on this clone: Compared with germline, one end of the junction differs, possibly owing to a read error. The J gene is TRBJ2-1, the V gene TRBV7-9, with a tentative D call TRBD2 (5 bases). The CDR3 is made up of 15 amino acids. Germline loops: CDR1 SEHNR, CDR2 FQNEAQ (reference sequence). This CDR3 is CSSSPQGRRNNEQFF. CDR3 nucleotide sequence: TGTTCCAGCAGCCCTCAAGGCAGGAGGAACAATGAGCAGTTCTTC. Combining the CDR3 with reference TRBV7-9 and TRBJ2-1 gives the whole variable domain DTGVSQNPRHKITKRGQNVTFRCDPISEHNRLYWYRQTLGQGPEFLTYFQNEAQLEKSRLLSDRFSAERPKGSFSTLEIQRTEQGDSAMYLCSSSPQGRRNNEQFFGPGTRLTVL.

The rearrangement joins TRBV7-6 to TRBJ1-2; 9 bases align to TRBD1. V gave up 1 base and J gave up 5 bases; unmatched junction bases: 2. Germline CDR1 SGHVS, CDR2 FNYEAQ. The CDR3 length is 14 residues. The CDR3, as DNA: TGTGCCAGCAGCTTAGATGACAGGGGGTATGGCTACACCTTC. This codes for CASSLDDRGYGYTF.

The chain carries TRBV27 and TRBJ1-6, with a weak D call TRBD1 (6 bases). The germline gives CDR1 MNHEY, CDR2 SMNVEV (reference sequence). CDR3 length equals 16 residues. Trimming took off 8 bases at V and 3 bases at J, with 17 bases between the two ends. The CDR3 here is CASPTGGQNYNSPLHF. The CDR3 bases are TGTGCCAGCCCGACAGGCGGGCAGAACTATAATTCACCCCTCCACTTT.